These 21 T cell receptor beta chains came from one sample sequenced in a study of blood T cell repertoires in COVID-19 (TCRdb year 2020). Libraries came from the immunoSEQ multiplex PCR assay. TCRdb took over this immuneACCESS table, retaining in-frame rearrangements with V and J assigned. Such tables are incomplete; in checked studies, under half of the missing clones stem from an unresolved V gene, and the remainder is unexplained. The sample table records under 100,000 clones; about 83% of these occur just once. The ten largest clones add up to around 15% of the sample. Input material: peripheral blood. The source is a woman aged 55-69 years with acute or convalescent COVID-19.

A few counts support this clone. The gene calls are TRBV7-2 and TRBJ1-5, with D tentatively TRBD1 (6 bases). Per germline, CDR1 SGHTA and CDR2 FQGNSA. The germline V and J ends were trimmed by 1 base and 9 bases, with 16 bases remaining between them. This CDR3 has 15 amino acids. The chain's CDR3 is CASSLGGLQGPPQHF. CDR3 nucleotide sequence: TGTGCCAGCAGCTTAGGAGGGTTACAGGGCCCGCCCCAGCATTTT.

This chain connects TRBV27 to TRBJ1-2, with 8 bases aligning to TRBD1. CDR3 length equals 14 residues. V was pared by 2 bases and J by 6 bases, with 5 bases of the junction left unmatched. CDR1 is MNHEY and CDR2 is SMNVEV in the germline V gene (reference sequence). CDR3 bases: TGTGCCAGCAGTTTAACAGGGGGTATACATGGCTACACCTTC. Amino acids: CASSLTGGIHGYTF.

The V call is TRBV5-1, the J call TRBJ2-7, with TRBD1 matching 8 bases. Per germline, CDR1 SGHRS and CDR2 YFSETQ. This CDR3 region has 15 residues. V was pared by 4 bases and J by 2 bases, with 8 bases of the junction left unmatched. The CDR3 is CASSVTGTGAYEQYF. The CDR3 DNA reads TGCGCCAGCAGCGTAACGGGGACAGGAGCCTACGAGCAGTACTTC. The variable domain in full, completed from reference TRBV5-1 and TRBJ2-7, reads KAGVTQTPRYLIKTRGQQVTLSCSPISGHRSVSWYQQTPGQGLQFLFEYFSETQRNKGNFPGRFSGRQFSNSRSEMNVSTLELGDSALYLCASSVTGTGAYEQYFGPGTRLTVT.

V usage is TRBV9 and J usage is TRBJ1-1; 7 nucleotides match TRBD1. The ends lost 3 bases at V and 4 bases at J; junction bases unmatched: 6. Looked up from germline, CDR1 is SGDLS and CDR2 is YYNGEE. This CDR3 has 14 residues. The CDR3 bases are TGTGCCAGCAGCGCCTCCTCAGGGGGCACTGAAGCTTTCTTT. Translation gives CASSASSGGTEAFF.

The chain couples TRBV5-8 to TRBJ2-2; the match to TRBD1 covers 10 bases. The CDR3 is made up of 15 amino acids. With 6 bases clipped from V and 3 bases from J, the junction kept 5 bases outside the gene matches. The germline CDR1 and CDR2 sequences are SGHTS and YDEGEE. The CDR3 spells CASNPGTGDTGELFF. The CDR3 nucleotides read TGTGCCAGCAATCCCGGGACAGGGGACACCGGGGAGCTGTTTTTT.

The chain employs TRBV30 and TRBJ2-1, with D uncertain. Deletions cut 0 bases from V and 3 bases from J, with 9 bases between. In germline, CDR1 is GTSNPN, CDR2 SVGIG (reference sequence). The CDR3 is 14 residues long. The CDR3 region is CAWSVSSVYNEQFF. The CDR3 region has the DNA TGTGCCTGGAGTGTAAGTTCAGTCTACAATGAGCAGTTCTTC.

CDR3 in DNA: TGTGCCACCAGTCTCGGACACGGATTCGAGCAGTACTTC. This codes for CATSLGHGFEQYF. The V and J genes are TRBV24-1 and TRBJ2-7; a weak D match, TRBD1 (5 bases). V was clipped by 6 bases and J by 6 bases, with 14 bases between them. CDR1 and CDR2 (germline): KGHDR, SFDVKD. The CDR3 totals 13 residues.

The V call is TRBV18, the J call TRBJ2-5, with D perhaps matching TRBD1 (6 bases). V lost 4 bases and J lost 3, with 12 bases in between. From germline, CDR1 is KGHSH and CDR2 LQKENI. This CDR3 comprises 14 residues. This CDR3 is CASSQTAGEETQYF. The CDR3 DNA sequence: TGTGCCAGCTCACAAACCGCAGGGGAAGAGACCCAGTACTTC.

The chain recombines TRBV19 with TRBJ2-7; TRBD2 might be the D (5 bases). V was trimmed by 2 bases and J by 2 bases, leaving 19 bases between them. CDR1 and CDR2 from the germline V gene are LNHDA and SQIVND (reference sequence). This CDR3 has 17 residues. This CDR3 reads CASSISPSGPRAYEQYF. The CDR3 bases are TGTGCCAGTAGTATATCTCCATCCGGGCCGAGGGCCTACGAGCAGTACTTC.

The count of this clone is one. The chain recombines TRBV25-1 with TRBJ2-2, with D tentatively TRBD2 (5 bases). This CDR3 is built from 13 residues. From germline, CDR1 is MGHDK and CDR2 SYGVNS. The V and J ends lost 6 bases and 5 bases respectively, with 10 bases between them. CDR3: CASSPTGTGELFF. The CDR3, as DNA: TGTGCCAGCAGCCCGACGGGGACCGGGGAGCTGTTTTTT.

The chain combines TRBV5-1 with TRBJ2-7; a possible D gene is TRBD2 (5 bases). Germline V lookup: CDR1 SGHRS, CDR2 YFSETQ. V lost 4 bases to trimming and J lost 2 bases, with 10 bases between them. The CDR3 spans 13 residues. CDR3 DNA sequence: TGCGCCAGCAGCGGGAGCGGCCCCTACGAGCAGTACTTC. Translated, it gives CASSGSGPYEQYF.

In DNA form, the CDR3 reads TGCGCGGCCGGGACAGGGGATTCCTACGAGCAGTACTTC. This codes for CAAGTGDSYEQYF. This chain uses TRBV10-2 with TRBJ2-7; 10 nucleotides align to TRBD1. In germline, CDR1 is WSHSY, CDR2 SAAADI. The CDR3 contains 13 residues.

This rearrangement joins TRBV9 to TRBJ2-1; 8 bases match TRBD2. Trimming took 0 bases from V and 0 from J; bases not matched to a gene: 5. The CDR3 consists of 17 residues. Germline CDR1 SGDLS, CDR2 YYNGEE. CDR3 bases: TGTGCCAGCAGCGTAGGTAGCGGGGCAAGCTCCTACAATGAGCAGTTCTTC. Amino acids: CASSVGSGASSYNEQFF.

This clone has a single count. Because the CDR3's place on the DNA is in doubt, the DNA is left out and the CDR3 is given as listed by TCRdb. This chain uses TRBV18 with TRBJ2-2; TRBD2, the table's D call, was not compared with the DNA. Both ends counted, the CDR3 spans 16 residues. Germline V gene sequence: CDR1 KGHSH, CDR2 LQKENI. The CDR3 loop is CASSSSGGRTPGSCFF.

V and J are TRBV5-1 and TRBJ1-3, with TRBD1 matching over 8 bases. Germline lookup yields CDR1 SGHRS and CDR2 YFSETQ. This CDR3 has 17 residues. V was pared by 4 bases and J by 1 base, with 10 bases of the junction left unmatched. The CDR3 here is CASSGATGVGSGNTIYF. CDR3 bases: TGCGCCAGCAGCGGAGCGACAGGGGTAGGGTCTGGAAACACCATATATTTT.

The gene calls are TRBV19 and TRBJ1-3; 8 bases align to TRBD1. Germline CDR1 is LNHDA and CDR2 is SQIVND (reference sequence). V was pared by 7 bases and J by 1 base, with 3 bases of the junction left unmatched. The CDR3 sequence is 14 residues long. CDR3 amino acids: CASTGGASGNTIYF. CDR3 nucleotide sequence: TGTGCCAGTACAGGGGGCGCTTCTGGAAACACCATATATTTT.

The chain links TRBV9 to TRBJ1-3; the D is unclear. Per germline, CDR1 SGDLS and CDR2 YYNGEE. The CDR3 extends over 15 amino acids. V lost 0 bases to trimming and J lost 0 bases, with 7 bases between them. In DNA form, the CDR3 reads TGTGCCAGCAGCGTAGGGGCAGTCTCTGGAAACACCATATATTTT. Its translation: CASSVGAVSGNTIYF.

V is TRBV12-3 or TRBV12-4 and J is TRBJ1-3; D gene uncertain. Trimming took off 6 bases at V and 4 bases at J, with 7 bases between the two ends. The CDR3 loop spans 12 amino acids. The CDR3 sequence: CASRARGNTIYF. The CDR3 DNA is TGTGCCAGCAGGGCGCGGGGAAACACCATATATTTT.

The chain carries TRBV24-1 and TRBJ2-5, with 11 bases matching TRBD2. V dropped 7 bases and J dropped 0; count of bases not matched to a gene: 3. The CDR3 runs 15 residues. Germline loops: CDR1 KGHDR, CDR2 SFDVKD. CDR3 amino acids: CATSEGLADQETQYF. The CDR3 DNA is TGTGCCACCAGCGAGGGACTAGCGGACCAAGAGACCCAGTACTTC.

The chain links TRBV7-6 to TRBJ2-2, with D possibly TRBD1 on 6 matching bases. Germline V gene lookup returns CDR1 SGHVS and CDR2 FNYEAQ. The V end was cut by 1 base, the J end by 0 bases, with 6 bases between. This CDR3 comprises 15 residues. The CDR3 DNA sequence: TGTGCCAGCAGCTTAGGGACAGCGAACACCGGGGAGCTGTTTTTT. It codes for CASSLGTANTGELFF.

As DNA, the CDR3 is TGCACTGGGAGGGCCGGTGATACGCAGTATTTT. Translation gives CTGRAGDTQYF. This rearrangement joins TRBV20-1 to TRBJ2-3; 7 bases agree with TRBD2. This CDR3 has 11 amino acids. Germline V gives CDR1 DFQATT, CDR2 SNEGSKA (reference sequence).